The T cell receptor (beta chain) described here comes from a study of cytomegalovirus exposure and HLA in healthy donors. Study-level findings and limits: Some TCR beta chains (roughly 160 of them) were listed as cytomegalovirus-associated.

60 Vbeta and 13 Jbeta primers were used in PCR. Produced via immunoSEQ multiplex PCR; TCRdb's table is partial and in-frame only. Found here are approximately 220,000 clones, over 70% of them singletons; the top ten hold 0.71%. On this clone itself: As yet, its antigen is unknown.

Germline values: CDR1 MNHEY, CDR2 SVGAGI. The V gene lost 3 bases and the J gene lost 1 base, with 9 bases spanning the gap. The CDR3 is 14 amino acids. This rearrangement joins TRBV6-5 to TRBJ1-1, with D possibly TRBD1 on 6 matching bases. The sequencing input was PBMCs. The sequence derives from a boy aged 2 to 10 in good health and CMV-seronegative. The CDR3 nucleotides are TGTGCCAGCAGTTATGGGGGACAGAACACTGAAGCTTTCTTT. It codes for CASSYGGQNTEAFF.